The TCR beta chain described here comes from a study of long-term antiretroviral therapy in people with HIV. In the study overall: About a decade before 2015, the earliest samples were taken when ART was typically delayed. Regarding the study as a whole: Clones showing expansion before ART dominated the repertoire at all time points.

To note about this clone: The target antigen is unknown.

Germline lookup yields CDR1 LNHDA and CDR2 SQIVND (reference sequence). The CDR3 contains 17 residues. V was shortened by 3 bases and J by 0 bases, with 12 bases between the two germline ends. Participants with HIV, all of them, were treated in the United States. Samples held roughly 0.95-10 million cryopreserved PBMC before DNA extraction. Survey-level resolution applied to immunoSEQ assay v3.0. Using immunoSEQ multiplex PCR, the repertoire was profiled, and TCRdb retains in-frame clones only, with some absent. The sample includes 25,000 to 35,000 clones, more than 80% of them seen just once. The receptor's source is a woman aged 40 to 55 with HIV. The chain employs TRBV19 and TRBJ1-6; D is unclear. Sample: unsorted PBMCs, taken approximately 5.1 years after starting antiretroviral therapy. CDR3 DNA sequence: TGTGCCAGTAGTATCCCGGCTAGTAGCTCCTATAATTCACCCCTCCACTTT. Amino acid sequence: CASSIPASSSYNSPLHF.